This T cell receptor beta chain was sequenced during a study of blood T cell repertoires in COVID-19. Study-wide background: Collection of acute and convalescent COVID-19 samples took place in the United States, Italy and Spain.

In the source study's methods: Nucleated cell number was recorded as an estimate derived from reference gene primer amplification. Sequencing was performed with immunoSEQ multiplex PCR; in TCRdb, only in-frame clones are kept and a portion is missing. For V, J and clone size, that table is used; D and trimming come from the DNA. The sample lists around 110,000 clones, almost 85% occurring once. This CDR3 has 14 amino acids. Germline V CDR1 and CDR2: SGHRS, YFSETQ. V shed 5 bases and J 5 bases; nucleotides not matched to a gene: 5. This clone has a handful of counts. Sequencing used peripheral blood. The J gene is TRBJ1-4, the V gene TRBV5-1; 8 nucleotides match TRBD1. The sequence derives from a man aged 65 to 79 with active or convalescent COVID-19. CDR3 sequence: CASRSGGRNEKLFF. The CDR3 bases are TGCGCCAGCAGATCAGGGGGCCGGAATGAAAAACTGTTTTTT.